The 30 T cell receptor beta chains below come from one sample, sequenced in a study of blood T cell repertoires in COVID-19. Sequenced by immunoSEQ multiplex PCR; TCRdb stores in-frame clones only, minus some. The sample has about 150,000 clones; approximately 86% are singletons. Sequencing used PBMCs or T cells enriched from blood (not recorded which). Receptors originate from a woman aged 40-49 years who had recovered from COVID-19.

This clone was seen just once. V is TRBV15 and J is TRBJ2-7; D ambiguous. The CDR3 runs to 14 residues. The germline V gene has CDR1 LNHNV and CDR2 YYDKDF (reference sequence). V was clipped by 0 bases and J by 9 bases, with 15 bases between them. CDR3 sequence reads: CATSRDVRVSGQYF. The CDR3 DNA reads as TGTGCCACCAGCAGAGACGTCCGAGTATCCGGGCAGTACTTC.

This sequence joins TRBV7-8 and TRBJ1-2; D uncertain. Germline V gives CDR1 SGHVS, CDR2 FQNEAQ. The CDR3 length is 14 residues. The germline V and J ends were trimmed by 5 bases and 3 bases, with 13 bases remaining between them. In DNA, the CDR3 is TGTGCCAGCAGCCGCGAGGAGGGATACTATGGCTACACCTTC. It specifies CASSREEGYYGYTF.

V usage is TRBV3-1 (or the pseudogene TRBV3-2) and J usage is TRBJ1-2; 7 bases are a match to TRBD1. With 0 bases clipped from V and 0 bases from J, the junction kept 4 bases outside the gene matches. Germline CDR1 is LGHDT and CDR2 is YNNKEL (reference sequence). This CDR3 is 16 amino acids long. Written as DNA, the CDR3 is TGTGCCAGCAGCCAAGATCGAGGGGGCCCTAACTATGGCTACACCTTC. It is translated as CASSQDRGGPNYGYTF.

CDR3 residues: CSVGRRQDEGSYEQYF. The CDR3 coding sequence is TGCAGCGTCGGCCGGCGTCAGGACGAGGGCTCCTACGAGCAGTACTTC. The chain couples TRBV29-1 to TRBJ2-7; D might be TRBD2 (5 bases). This CDR3 comprises 16 residues. CDR1 SQVTM and CDR2 ANQGSEA come from the germline V gene. V was cut by 6 bases and J by 0 bases, with 21 bases left in between.

The V call is TRBV5-1, the J call TRBJ2-5; D possibly corresponds to TRBD2 (5 bases). The germline CDR1 and CDR2 sequences are SGHRS and YFSETQ. V shed 0 bases and J shed 2 bases, with 11 bases lying between them. The CDR3 covers 15 residues. The CDR3 loop reads CASSLGSSSQETQYF. The CDR3, as DNA: TGCGCCAGCAGCTTGGGGTCTAGCAGTCAAGAGACCCAGTACTTC.

This rearrangement joins TRBV7-9 to TRBJ2-3; D may be TRBD2 (6 bases). V lost 5 bases and J 0 bases, leaving 9 bases between the germline ends. The CDR3 totals 14 residues. Germline assignment: CDR1 SEHNR and CDR2 FQNEAQ (reference sequence). This chain's CDR3 is CASSPSGSTDTQYF. The CDR3 DNA sequence: TGTGCCAGCAGCCCAAGCGGGAGCACAGATACGCAGTATTTT.

V is TRBV6-2 or TRBV6-3 and J is TRBJ2-6; 9 nucleotides align to TRBD1. Germline loops: CDR1 MNHEY, CDR2 SVGEGT. This CDR3 contains 20 residues. J was trimmed by 4 bases and V by 0 bases; bases with no gene match: 13. CDR3 nucleotide sequence: TGTGCCAGCAGTTACTCTCTACCAAAGAACAGGGGGCAAGGGGCCAACGTCCTGACTTTC. It translates to CASSYSLPKNRGQGANVLTF.

The V gene is TRBV19, the J gene TRBJ2-1, with D perhaps TRBD1 (5 bases). The CDR3 totals 12 residues. V dropped 2 bases and J dropped 12 bases, with 11 bases sitting between them. Germline-derived CDR1 and CDR2 are LNHDA and SQIVND (reference sequence). The CDR3 bases are TGTGCCAGTAGTATACAGGGTTTCTGGCAGTTCTTC. The encoded protein is CASSIQGFWQFF.

The rearrangement uses TRBV3-1 (or the pseudogene TRBV3-2) and TRBJ1-4; possibly TRBD1 for D (5 bases). The V end was cut by 0 bases, the J end by 8 bases, with 13 bases between. The CDR3 runs 15 residues. The germline CDR1 and CDR2 sequences are LGHDT and YNNKEL (reference sequence). The CDR3 reads CASSQEFQGLEKLFF. The DNA of the CDR3 is TGTGCCAGCAGCCAAGAGTTTCAGGGACTAGAAAAACTGTTTTTT.

This clone was picked up a small number of times. The rearrangement links TRBV5-8 to TRBJ2-1; the match to TRBD2 covers 14 bases. Germline values: CDR1 SGHTS, CDR2 YDEGEE. V dropped 4 bases and J dropped 9; count of bases not matched to a gene: 9. CDR3 size: 16 residues. The CDR3 here is CASSQGTSGSISEQFF. Written as DNA, the CDR3 is TGTGCCAGCAGCCAAGGGACTAGCGGGAGTATAAGTGAGCAGTTCTTC.

This chain uses TRBV10-3 with TRBJ1-1; 8 bases are a match to TRBD1. J was trimmed by 3 bases and V by 2 bases; bases with no gene match: 2. Germline V CDR1 and CDR2: ENHRY, SYGVKD. CDR3 length: 14 residues. In nucleotides, the CDR3 is TGTGCCATCAGTGAGAACAGGGGGGACACTGAAGCTTTCTTT. Amino acids: CAISENRGDTEAFF.

V and J are TRBV2 and TRBJ2-1, with TRBD2 matching over 9 bases. V was clipped by 6 bases and J by 0 bases; unmatched bases: 3. CDR1 SNHLY and CDR2 FYNNEI come from the germline V gene. The CDR3 length is 15 residues. CDR3 residues: CASRDSGSSYNEQFF. DNA of the CDR3: TGTGCCAGCAGGGATAGCGGGAGCTCCTACAATGAGCAGTTCTTC.

V gene TRBV11-3 combines with J gene TRBJ1-5, with D unclear. This CDR3 has 13 amino acids. Germline lookup yields CDR1 SGHNT and CDR2 YENEEA. Trimming stripped 6 bases from V and 0 bases from J, with 6 bases between. The CDR3 DNA reads TGTGCCAGCAGGGCTGATAGCAATCAGCCCCAGCATTTT. It yields the protein CASRADSNQPQHF.

The table lists this clone with a count of one. The rearrangement uses TRBV5-1 and TRBJ2-1; D might be TRBD2 (5 bases). Germline-derived CDR1 and CDR2 are SGHRS and YFSETQ. Trimming took off 2 bases at V and 8 bases at J, with 11 bases between the two ends. The CDR3 is 13 amino acids. The CDR3 sequence is CASSFEGLYEQFF. CDR3 nucleotide sequence: TGCGCCAGCAGCTTTGAGGGCCTTTATGAGCAGTTCTTC.

The rearrangement links TRBV9 to TRBJ2-3; weak D call: TRBD2 (7 bases). Trimming stripped 3 bases from V and 5 bases from J, with 13 bases between. This CDR3 spans 14 amino acids. Germline V gene lookup returns CDR1 SGDLS and CDR2 YYNGEE. In nucleotides, the CDR3 is TGTGCCAGCAGCGAGGCGGGGGCTGGAGATACGCAGTATTTT. Its translation is CASSEAGAGDTQYF.

The V gene is TRBV5-6, the J gene TRBJ2-3, with D possibly TRBD1 on 5 matching bases. The germline V gene encodes CDR1 SGHDT and CDR2 YYEEEE. The CDR3 length is 15 residues. Trimming pared 5 bases from V and 2 bases from J, leaving 15 bases between. CDR3 sequence: CASRQSGHLTDTQYF. The DNA of the CDR3 is TGTGCCAGCAGGCAATCAGGGCACCTCACAGATACGCAGTATTTT.

V is TRBV11-3 and J is TRBJ1-3; D call uncertain. CDR1 is SGHNT and CDR2 is YENEEA in the germline V gene. This CDR3 is 13 amino acids long. Trimming took off 5 bases at V and 7 bases at J, with 12 bases between the two ends. CDR3 loop: CASSLGLYNTIYF. The CDR3, as DNA: TGTGCCAGCAGCCTGGGCCTTTATAACACCATATATTTT.

V usage is TRBV15 and J usage is TRBJ1-4, with TRBD1 as a possible D gene (6 bases). Germline values: CDR1 LNHNV, CDR2 YYDKDF (reference sequence). The germline V and J ends were trimmed by 3 bases and 0 bases, with 14 bases remaining between them. The length of the CDR3 is 17 residues. For the CDR3, the DNA is TGTGCCACCAGCAGGAGACAGGTGACTACAACTAATGAAAAACTGTTTTTT. This gives the protein CATSRRQVTTTNEKLFF. Supplemented by reference TRBV15 and TRBJ1-4, the full variable domain reads DAMVIQNPRYQVTQFGKPVTLSCSQTLNHNVMYWYQQKSSQAPKLLFHYYDKDFNNEADTPDNFQSRRPNTSFCFLDIRSPGLGDTAMYLCATSRRQVTTTNEKLFFGSGTQLSVL.

This clone was seen only a few times. The chain has TRBV9 and TRBJ1-5; D may be TRBD1 (5 bases). Trimming removed 5 bases at V and 4 bases at J, with 16 bases between. Germline V gene sequence: CDR1 SGDLS, CDR2 YYNGEE. The CDR3 contains 15 residues. CDR3 DNA: TGTGCCAGCAGTTATGGGGGGGAACCAAATCAGCCCCAGCATTTT. Protein: CASSYGGEPNQPQHF.

The V and J genes are TRBV29-1 and TRBJ1-2, with TRBD1 matching over 8 bases. CDR3 size: 13 residues. V lost 6 bases to trimming and J lost 3 bases; unmatched junction nucleotides: 6. The germline gives CDR1 SQVTM, CDR2 ANQGSEA. The CDR3 nucleotides read TGCAGCGTAGAGGACAGGGTGGACTATGGCTACACCTTC. Translating gives CSVEDRVDYGYTF.

This sequence joins TRBV19 and TRBJ2-3; D might be TRBD2 (5 bases). From germline, CDR1 is LNHDA and CDR2 SQIVND (reference sequence). The CDR3 spans 14 residues. Trimming pared 9 bases from V and 1 base from J, leaving 14 bases between. The CDR3, as DNA: TGTGCCAGCACACTAGGAAGAGGCACAGATACGCAGTATTTT. Amino acids: CASTLGRGTDTQYF.

With respect to this clone: One junction end does not reproduce the germline sequence, and a read error may be involved. The chain recombines TRBV14 with TRBJ2-7; D perhaps matches TRBD2 (7 bases). The CDR3 totals 15 residues. The V gene's germline CDR1 is SGHDN and CDR2 FVKESK. The CDR3 loop reads CASRPRMGGAMPLDF. The DNA for the CDR3 is TGTGCCAGCAGGCCAAGAATGGGGGGGGCCATGCCTCTCGATTTC. Full variable domain (missing parts from reference TRBV14 and TRBJ2-7): EAGVTQFPSHSVIEKGQTVTLRCDPISGHDNLYWYRRVMGKEIKFLLHFVKESKQDESGMPNNRFLAERTGGTYSTLKVQPAELEDSGVYFCASRPRMGGAMPLDFGPGTRLTVT.

V gene TRBV2 combines with J gene TRBJ1-5, with D perhaps TRBD1 (6 bases). The ends were cut back, 2 bases at V and 1 base at J, with 9 bases in the middle. Germline CDR1 reads SNHLY; CDR2 reads FYNNEI. The length of the CDR3 is 15 residues. The CDR3 reads CASSEQGMSNQPQHF. CDR3 in DNA: TGTGCCAGCAGTGAACAGGGGATGAGCAATCAGCCCCAGCATTTT.

The chain links TRBV7-3 to TRBJ1-1, with 8 bases identical to TRBD1. The germline gives CDR1 SGHTA, CDR2 FQGTGA. This CDR3 has 13 residues. The V and J ends lost 8 bases and 1 base, in that order; junction bases with no gene match: 3. Written as DNA, the CDR3 is TGTGCCAGCGCTCAGGGGGCGAACACTGAAGCTTTCTTT. The encoded protein is CASAQGANTEAFF.

V and J are TRBV6-6 and TRBJ2-7, with D possibly being TRBD2 (5 bases). CDR1 MNHNY and CDR2 SVGAGI come from the germline V gene (reference sequence). V dropped 6 bases and J dropped 6 bases, with 18 bases sitting between them. The CDR3 contains 14 residues. The CDR3: CASSPPREPSEQYF. CDR3 sequence (DNA): TGTGCCAGCAGCCCGCCTAGGGAGCCTTCCGAGCAGTACTTC.

The chain uses TRBV12-3 or TRBV12-4 and TRBJ1-4; D is uncertain. This CDR3 region has 13 residues. V shed 1 base and J shed 12 bases, with 12 bases lying between them. CDR3 nucleotides: TGTGCCAGCAGTTTAGATAGCCGCGCAGAACTGTTTTTT. Protein: CASSLDSRAELFF.

This clone was seen a handful of times. V and J are TRBV12-3 or TRBV12-4 and TRBJ1-1; a possible D gene is TRBD1 (5 bases). This CDR3 has 13 amino acids. Trimming removed 6 bases at V and 7 bases at J, with 15 bases between. The chain's CDR3 is CASSRGGTGEAFF. The DNA of the CDR3 is TGTGCCAGCAGCCGGGGAGGAACAGGTGAAGCTTTCTTT.

The chain uses TRBV5-1 and TRBJ2-7, with TRBD1 matching 7 bases. This CDR3 comprises 15 residues. The V and J ends lost 3 bases and 0 bases, in that order; junction bases with no gene match: 6. Germline V gene lookup returns CDR1 SGHRS and CDR2 YFSETQ. CDR3 sequence reads: CASSSGQANSYEQYF. The CDR3 nucleotides read TGCGCCAGCAGCTCCGGACAGGCGAACTCCTACGAGCAGTACTTC.

The chain recombines TRBV3-1 (or the pseudogene TRBV3-2) with TRBJ1-1; D perhaps matches TRBD1 (5 bases). Trimming removed 0 bases from V and 1 base from J, with 12 bases in between. CDR1 and CDR2 (germline): LGHDT, YNNKEL (reference sequence). The CDR3 runs to 16 residues. CDR3 in amino acids: CASSQDLAGRNTEAFF. The DNA of the CDR3 is TGTGCCAGCAGCCAAGATCTGGCAGGGCGGAACACTGAAGCTTTCTTT.

The chain combines TRBV7-6 with TRBJ2-7, with 8 bases matching TRBD1. CDR1 is SGHVS and CDR2 is FNYEAQ in the germline V gene. V dropped 2 bases and J dropped 7; count of bases not matched to a gene: 7. The CDR3 sequence is 14 residues long. CDR3 sequence: CASSLQTGAEEQYF. The CDR3 DNA is TGTGCCAGCAGCTTACAGACAGGGGCCGAGGAGCAGTACTTC.